The clone carrying this TCR beta chain appeared many times. Antigen: not known. The CDR3 totals 15 residues. With V trimmed by 1 base and J by 1 base, 6 bases remained unmatched. The germline gives CDR1 DFQATT, CDR2 SNEGSKA (reference sequence). These data are taken from a study of CD8 T cells in ankylosing spondylitis. Overall study findings and caveats: Reportedly, matched ankylosing spondylitis synovial fluid was significantly enriched for disease-linked clones. Earlier work had already found some motif variants in reactive arthritis synovial fluid and blood.

TCRdb re-called the 5' RACE reads with MiXCR, one entry per CDR3 protein. The data show about 140,000 distinct CDR3 sequences, with 6% to 8.5% seen just once and around 11% held by the top ten. The sequenced sample consisted of blood, either unsorted or a sorted T cell fraction (not recorded which). This TCR came from a female donor with ankylosing spondylitis or in good health (not recorded which). This chain links TRBV20-1 with TRBJ2-5; TRBD1 aligns across 7 bases. This chain's CDR3 is CSARVPDRFQETQYF. The DNA of the CDR3 is TGCAGTGCTAGAGTCCCGGACAGGTTCCAAGAGACCCAGTACTTC.